This T cell receptor beta chain derives from a study of cytomegalovirus exposure and HLA in healthy donors. Across the study: Approximately 80 million unique TCRs, all from HLA-typed donors, were included in an early release of the data.

The PCR contained 60 Vbeta and 13 Jbeta primers. Using immunoSEQ multiplex PCR, the repertoire was profiled, and TCRdb retains in-frame clones only, with some absent. Here the sample spans 110,000 to 150,000 clones, approximately 80% being singletons. Deletions cut 5 bases from V and 3 bases from J, with 17 bases between. Germline values: CDR1 SEHNR, CDR2 FQNEAQ (reference sequence). This CDR3 has 15 amino acids. This clonotype was obtained from a woman aged 18-29 years in good health and CMV-seropositive. The chain joins TRBV7-9 to TRBJ2-7; maybe TRBD2 (6 bases). Sequencing used PBMCs. CDR3 in DNA: TGTGCCAGCAGCCCGACTAGGGTTACCGTCTACGAGCAGTACTTC. Amino acids: CASSPTRVTVYEQYF.